This TCR beta chain comes out of a study of blood T cells in healthy people across ages. Study-wide findings and caveats: Investigators treated diversity estimates from one million T cells as underestimates. Per-million-T-cell TCR beta diversity fell roughly linearly with age.

The second PCR ran roughly 6 to 11 cycles with a sample-barcoded 5' primer and J-beta primers. MiXCR was run by TCRdb on the 5' RACE reads, yielding one entry per CDR3 protein. The sample contains under 800,000 distinct CDR3 sequences, about 42% of which appear only once. About this clonotype: What it binds is unknown. Possible read error: a much larger clone is one base away.

Sequencing input: blood. The clonotype was recovered from a woman aged 55-69 years in good health.

CDR3 sequence (DNA): TGCAGTGCTTATGACAGCACCTACGAGCAGTACTTC. Amino acid sequence: CSAYDSTYEQYF. The chain uses TRBV20-1 and TRBJ2-7; D is possibly TRBD1 (5 bases). Germline V lookup: CDR1 DFQATT, CDR2 SNEGSKA (reference sequence). The CDR3 consists of 12 residues. V was pared by 5 bases and J by 2 bases, with 10 bases between.